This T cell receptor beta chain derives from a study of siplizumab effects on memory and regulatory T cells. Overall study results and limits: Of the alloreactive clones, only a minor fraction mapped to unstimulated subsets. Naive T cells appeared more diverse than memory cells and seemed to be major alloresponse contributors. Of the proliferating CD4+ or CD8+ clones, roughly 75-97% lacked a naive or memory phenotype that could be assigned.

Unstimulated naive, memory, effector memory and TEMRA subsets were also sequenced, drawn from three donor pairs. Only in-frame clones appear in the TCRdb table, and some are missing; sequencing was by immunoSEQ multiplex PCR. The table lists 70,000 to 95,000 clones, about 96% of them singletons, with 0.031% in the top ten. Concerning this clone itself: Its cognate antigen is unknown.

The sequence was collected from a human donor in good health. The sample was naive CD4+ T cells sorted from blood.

The CDR3 nucleotides read TGTGCCAGCACCAATTGGGCGGATCGGAGCAATCAGCCCCAGCATTTT. Its protein product is CASTNWADRSNQPQHF. The chain recombines TRBV2 with TRBJ1-5; D is unclear. Germline V CDR1 and CDR2: SNHLY, FYNNEI. Trimming removed 7 bases from V and 1 base from J, with 17 bases in between. This CDR3 spans 16 amino acids.